This entry lists 5 T cell receptor beta chains sequenced from one sample in a study of T cell clonotyping in hematopoietic cell transplantation. Time point described: recipient sample about 28 days before transplant, after cytoreduction. The table came from immunoSEQ multiplex PCR; TCRdb's copy has only in-frame clones and leaves some out. This table holds tens of thousands of clones, 60% to 75% found once. The sample in question was peripheral blood mononuclear cells, obtained before stem cell transplant. The source is a man in his fifties with myelodysplastic syndrome. Some clones in this sample may be carry-over from other donors' samples.

This chain connects TRBV9 to TRBJ2-3; D gene uncertain. There are 16 residues in the CDR3. V lost 0 bases and J 2 bases, leaving 13 bases between the germline ends. Germline values: CDR1 SGDLS, CDR2 YYNGEE. The CDR3 nucleotides read TGTGCCAGCAGCGTAGCCGTTCTAGGGCCCACAGATACGCAGTATTTT. It is translated as CASSVAVLGPTDTQYF.

The rearrangement links TRBV29-1 to TRBJ2-7; D gene unclear. The germline V and J ends were trimmed by 4 bases and 3 bases, with 10 bases remaining between them. Per the germline V gene, CDR1 is SQVTM and CDR2 is ANQGSEA. This CDR3 has 12 amino acids. In DNA form, the CDR3 reads TGCAGCGTTGGGTCGGTCCTCTACGAGCAGTACTTC. Encoded protein: CSVGSVLYEQYF.

The rearrangement uses TRBV4-2 and TRBJ2-7; D unresolved. The germline V and J ends were trimmed by 2 bases and 2 bases, with 16 bases remaining between them. This CDR3 has 16 amino acids. Looked up from germline, CDR1 is LGHNA and CDR2 is YNFKEQ. The chain's CDR3 is CASSQNDASGAYEQYF. CDR3 DNA sequence: TGTGCCAGCAGCCAAAATGATGCCTCAGGCGCCTACGAGCAGTACTTC.

The chain couples TRBV5-1 to TRBJ2-5, with TRBD2 matching 8 bases. Germline V CDR1 and CDR2: SGHRS, YFSETQ. V lost 0 bases and J lost 3; bases outside the gene matches: 7. This CDR3 is 16 amino acids long. CDR3 sequence: CASSLAPGLVEETQYF. CDR3 nucleotides: TGCGCCAGCAGCTTGGCCCCGGGACTAGTCGAAGAGACCCAGTACTTC.

The chain uses TRBV30 and TRBJ2-4; D is possibly TRBD1 (6 bases). Germline-derived CDR1 and CDR2 are GTSNPN and SVGIG (reference sequence). The CDR3 has 13 amino acids. V lost 6 bases, J lost 6 bases, and 15 bases lay in between. The CDR3 nucleotides read TGTGCCTGTCTCGAGGGGACAACAAACATTCAGTACTTC. Amino acid sequence: CACLEGTTNIQYF.